This T cell receptor (beta chain) was captured by sequencing in a study of cytomegalovirus exposure and HLA in healthy donors. General observations from the study: The CMV antigen specificity of a few CMV-associated chains was confirmed through in vitro analysis. The authors listed 150 or so TCR beta chains as cytomegalovirus-associated.

There are 11 residues in the CDR3. With 3 bases removed from V and 7 bases from J, the gap between germline ends came to 6 bases. Germline CDR1 is LNHDA and CDR2 is SQIVND (reference sequence). As regards this clone: Antigen unknown.

The protocol was immunoSEQ multiplex PCR, while the TCRdb copy is restricted to in-frame clones and leaves out a portion. The data hold approximately 59,000 clones, with 90% to 95% observed a single time. The sample was PBMCs. This clonotype originated in a man between 18 and 29 years old in good health and CMV-seropositive. The chain joins TRBV19 to TRBJ1-1; D unresolved. The CDR3 DNA follows: TGTGCCAGTAGTATCGGCGGTGAAGCTTTCTTT. Its protein is CASSIGGEAFF.